This T cell receptor (beta chain) was recovered during a study of technical replicates of blood from a handful of donors. CDR1 and CDR2 (germline): MNHNY, SVGAGI (reference sequence). The V and J ends lost 7 bases and 5 bases respectively, with 8 bases between them. The CDR3 has 11 amino acids. Some clones are missing from TCRdb's copy, which holds only in-frame ones; the method was immunoSEQ multiplex PCR. The sample contains about 70,000 clones, less than 99% of which appear only once. The material sequenced was T cells isolated from PBMCs. The rearrangement joins TRBV6-6 to TRBJ1-1; D is ambiguous. The source is a human donor in good health. The CDR3 coding sequence is TGTGCCAGCACCCTCGGGACTGAAGCTTTCTTT. Translated, it gives CASTLGTEAFF.